There are a few counts of the clone carrying this T cell receptor beta chain. Ages ranged from roughly 18 to 100 years, with residence in about 24 US areas. This record belongs to a study of blood T cell repertoires in COVID-19. Across the study: Sample material is recorded as cDNA or gDNA derived from T cells, B-cell-depleted T cells, or PBMCs.

How the authors handled the data: Quantification of nucleated cells was approximated via reference gene primer amplification. Measured with immunoSEQ multiplex PCR; TCRdb has only the in-frame clones, and not every one. V and J calls and clone size are as listed in that table; D and trimming were resolved from the DNA. The sample consists of approximately 240,000 clones, about 86% of them appearing once. The origin of this receptor is a middle-aged woman with acute COVID-19. Sequences were obtained from PBMCs or T cells enriched from blood (not recorded which).

The CDR3 sequence: CATSRVGGGGEQFF. Here the CDR3 DNA reads TGTGCCACCAGCAGAGTCGGAGGGGGGGGCGAGCAGTTCTTC. V usage is TRBV15 and J usage is TRBJ2-1; maybe TRBD2 (7 bases). This CDR3 has 14 amino acids. CDR1 is LNHNV and CDR2 is YYDKDF in the germline V gene (reference sequence). V lost 1 base, J lost 10 bases, and 14 bases lay in between.